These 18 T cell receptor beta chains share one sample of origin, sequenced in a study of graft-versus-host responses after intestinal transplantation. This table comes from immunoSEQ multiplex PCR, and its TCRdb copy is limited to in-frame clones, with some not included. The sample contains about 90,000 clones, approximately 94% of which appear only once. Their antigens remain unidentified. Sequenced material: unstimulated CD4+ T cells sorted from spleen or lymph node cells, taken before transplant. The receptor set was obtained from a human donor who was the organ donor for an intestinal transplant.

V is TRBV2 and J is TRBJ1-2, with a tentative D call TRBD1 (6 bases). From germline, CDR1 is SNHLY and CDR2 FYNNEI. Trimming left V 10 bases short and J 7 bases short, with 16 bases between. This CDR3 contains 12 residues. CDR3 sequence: CATGQRWSGYTF. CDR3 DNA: TGTGCCACCGGACAGCGATGGAGTGGCTACACCTTC.

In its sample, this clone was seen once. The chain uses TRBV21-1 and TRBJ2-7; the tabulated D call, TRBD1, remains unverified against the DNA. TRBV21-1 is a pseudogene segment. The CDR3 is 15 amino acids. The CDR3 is CASSLSGQSVDEQYF. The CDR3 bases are TGTGCCAGCAGTCTCTCGGGACAGTCGGTGGACGAGCAGTACTTC.

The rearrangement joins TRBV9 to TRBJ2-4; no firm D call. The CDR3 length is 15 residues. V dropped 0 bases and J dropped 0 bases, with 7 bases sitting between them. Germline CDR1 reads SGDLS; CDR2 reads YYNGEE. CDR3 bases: TGTGCCAGCAGCGTAGGTTCCTTAGCCAAAAACATTCAGTACTTC. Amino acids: CASSVGSLAKNIQYF.

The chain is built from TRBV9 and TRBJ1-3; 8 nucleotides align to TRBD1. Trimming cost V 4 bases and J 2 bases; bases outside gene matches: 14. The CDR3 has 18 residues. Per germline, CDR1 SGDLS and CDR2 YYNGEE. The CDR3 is CASSSRRGQAFTGNTIYF. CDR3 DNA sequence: TGTGCCAGCAGCTCAAGACGGGGACAGGCCTTTACTGGAAACACCATATATTTT.

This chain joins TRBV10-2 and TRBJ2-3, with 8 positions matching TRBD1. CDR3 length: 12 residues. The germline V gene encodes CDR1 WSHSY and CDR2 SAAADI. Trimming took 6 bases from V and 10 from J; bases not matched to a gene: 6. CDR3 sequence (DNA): TGCGCCAGCAGGTCAGGGGGCGCACCGCAGTATTTT. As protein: CASRSGGAPQYF.

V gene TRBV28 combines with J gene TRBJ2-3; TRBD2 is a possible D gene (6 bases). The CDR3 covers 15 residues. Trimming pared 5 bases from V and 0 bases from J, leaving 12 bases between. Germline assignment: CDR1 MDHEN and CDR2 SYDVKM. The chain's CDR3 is CASSQAGGSTDTQYF. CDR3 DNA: TGTGCCAGCAGTCAAGCGGGTGGAAGCACAGATACGCAGTATTTT.

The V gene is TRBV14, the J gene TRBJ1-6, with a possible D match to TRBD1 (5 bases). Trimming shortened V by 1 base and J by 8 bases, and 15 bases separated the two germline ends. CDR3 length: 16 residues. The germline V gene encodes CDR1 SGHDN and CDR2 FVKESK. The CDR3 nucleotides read TGTGCCAGCAGCCAAGGGGAGGGGCGCGTTGATTCACCCCTCCACTTT. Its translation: CASSQGEGRVDSPLHF.

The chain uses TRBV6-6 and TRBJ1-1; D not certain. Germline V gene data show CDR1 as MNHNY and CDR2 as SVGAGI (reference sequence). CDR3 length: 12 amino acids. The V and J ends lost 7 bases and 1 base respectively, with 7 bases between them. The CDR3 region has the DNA TGTGCCAGCACCCTTGGGAACACTGAAGCTTTCTTT. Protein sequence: CASTLGNTEAFF.

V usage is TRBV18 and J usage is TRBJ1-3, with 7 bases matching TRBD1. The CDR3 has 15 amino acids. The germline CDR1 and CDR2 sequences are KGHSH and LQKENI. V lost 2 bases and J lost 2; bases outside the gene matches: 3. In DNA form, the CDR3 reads TGTGCCAGCTCACCATACCAGGGGGCTGGAAACACCATATATTTT. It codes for CASSPYQGAGNTIYF.

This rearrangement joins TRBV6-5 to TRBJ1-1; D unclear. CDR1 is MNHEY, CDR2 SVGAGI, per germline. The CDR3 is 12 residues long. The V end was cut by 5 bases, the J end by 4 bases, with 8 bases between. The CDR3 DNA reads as TGTGCCAGCAGTCGCGATAGCACTGAAGCTTTCTTT. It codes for CASSRDSTEAFF.

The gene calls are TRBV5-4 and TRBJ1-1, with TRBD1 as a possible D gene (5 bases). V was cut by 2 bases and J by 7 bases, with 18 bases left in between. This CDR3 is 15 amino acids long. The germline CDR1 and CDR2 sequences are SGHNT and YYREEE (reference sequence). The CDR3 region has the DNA TGTGCCAGCAGCTTAGATAATTTGAGGGGCCTTGAAGCTTTCTTT. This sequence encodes CASSLDNLRGLEAFF.

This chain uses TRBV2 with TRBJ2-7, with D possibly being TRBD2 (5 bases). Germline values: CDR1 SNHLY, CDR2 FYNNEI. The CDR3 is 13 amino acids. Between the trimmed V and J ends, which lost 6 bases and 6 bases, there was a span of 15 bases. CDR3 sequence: CASSVLEPGEQYF. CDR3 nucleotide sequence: TGTGCCAGCAGCGTACTAGAGCCTGGCGAGCAGTACTTC.

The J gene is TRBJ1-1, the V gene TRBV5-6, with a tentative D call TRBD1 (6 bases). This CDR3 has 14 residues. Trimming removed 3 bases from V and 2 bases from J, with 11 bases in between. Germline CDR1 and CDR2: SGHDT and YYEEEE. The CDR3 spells CASSSGQPNTEAFF. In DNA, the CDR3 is TGTGCCAGCAGCTCGGGACAACCCAACACTGAAGCTTTCTTT.

The CDR3 loop is CASSRLAGALRPDTQYF. CDR3 bases: TGTGCCAGCAGCCGACTAGCGGGGGCGCTTAGGCCAGATACGCAGTATTTT. The chain combines TRBV11-2 with TRBJ2-3; 12 bases are a match to TRBD2. This CDR3 has 17 residues. Germline loops: CDR1 SGHAT, CDR2 FQNNGV. The ends lost 5 bases at V and 4 bases at J; junction bases unmatched: 10.

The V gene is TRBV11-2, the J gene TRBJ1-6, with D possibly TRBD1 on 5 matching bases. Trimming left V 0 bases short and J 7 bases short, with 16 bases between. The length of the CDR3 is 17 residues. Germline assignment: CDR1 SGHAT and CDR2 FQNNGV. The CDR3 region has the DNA TGTGCCAGCAGCTTAGACCCCCGGTCAGGGAGGAATTCACCCCTCCACTTT. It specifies CASSLDPRSGRNSPLHF.

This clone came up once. The CDR3 protein is CASSPQGVPGPQHF. Here the CDR3 DNA reads TGTGCCAGCAGTCCTCAGGGGGTTCCGGGGCCCCAGCATTTT. The chain is built from TRBV27 and TRBJ1-5; 7 nucleotides match TRBD1. The CDR3 extends over 14 amino acids. From germline, CDR1 is MNHEY and CDR2 SMNVEV (reference sequence). V dropped 5 bases and J dropped 9; count of bases not matched to a gene: 10.

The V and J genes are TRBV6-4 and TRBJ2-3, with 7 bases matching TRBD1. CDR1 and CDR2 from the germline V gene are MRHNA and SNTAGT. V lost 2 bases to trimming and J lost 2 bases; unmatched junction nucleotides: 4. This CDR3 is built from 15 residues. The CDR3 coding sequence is TGTGCCAGCAGTGACCGGACAGGACCCACAGATACGCAGTATTTT. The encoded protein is CASSDRTGPTDTQYF.

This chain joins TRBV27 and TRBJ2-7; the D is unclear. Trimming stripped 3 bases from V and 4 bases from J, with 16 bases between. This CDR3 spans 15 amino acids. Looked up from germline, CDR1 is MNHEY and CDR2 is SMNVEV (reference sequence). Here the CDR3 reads CASSFAAYRSYEQYF. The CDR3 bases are TGTGCCAGCAGTTTTGCGGCCTACCGGTCGTACGAGCAGTACTTC.